A single sample is the source of the 29 T cell receptor beta chains below, sequenced in a study of blood T cells in healthy people across ages. Primers used in a second PCR of roughly 6 to 12 cycles were a sample-barcoded 5' primer and a J-beta primer mix. TCRdb analysed the 5' RACE reads with MiXCR anew, one entry per CDR3 protein. Of some 800,000 distinct CDR3 sequences listed, 20% to 25% were seen once; the top ten hold roughly 3.8%. The same sample was also used in a study of T cells of mothers and their children.

The sequencing sample was made of blood. These receptors were taken from a boy younger than 18 in good health.

The rearrangement joins TRBV28 to TRBJ1-6; no definite D call. V was clipped by 8 bases and J by 5 bases, with 16 bases between them. The germline V gene has CDR1 MDHEN and CDR2 SYDVKM. The CDR3 extends over 15 amino acids. The CDR3 region is CASDPGNVNNSPLHF. The CDR3 DNA reads as TGTGCCAGCGATCCCGGAAACGTCAATAATTCACCCCTCCACTTT.

The chain employs TRBV7-2 and TRBJ2-5; TRBD2 agrees at 9 bases. Unmatched junction bases numbered 9, after V lost 1 base and J lost 6 bases. CDR1 and CDR2 (germline): SGHTA, FQGNSA. The CDR3 totals 16 residues. CDR3 loop: CASSLDLASGEKTQYF. For the CDR3, the DNA is TGTGCCAGCAGCTTAGACCTGGCTAGCGGGGAAAAGACCCAGTACTTC.

This chain connects TRBV10-3 to TRBJ1-1; TRBD1 matches 7 bases. Per the germline V gene, CDR1 is ENHRY and CDR2 is SYGVKD. CDR3 size: 16 residues. The V segment lost 1 base and the J segment 1 base; nucleotides outside the gene matches: 6. CDR3 residues: CAISELSRQGNTEAFF. For the CDR3, the DNA is TGTGCCATCAGTGAGTTATCCCGACAGGGGAACACTGAAGCTTTCTTT.

This clonotype has a handful of counts. In nucleotides, the CDR3 is TGTGCCAGCACCACCACGGGACTAGCGTGGGAGACCCAGTACTTC. As protein: CASTTTGLAWETQYF. V and J are TRBV9 and TRBJ2-5; 10 bases align to TRBD2. Unmatched junction bases numbered 10, after V lost 6 bases and J lost 5 bases. This CDR3 is built from 15 residues. Germline CDR1 reads SGDLS; CDR2 reads YYNGEE.

This clonotype has more than one count but fewer than ten. V and J are TRBV7-6 and TRBJ1-3, with a weak D call TRBD1 (5 bases). The CDR3 totals 17 residues. Germline CDR1 SGHVS, CDR2 FNYEAQ. V dropped 1 base and J dropped 1 base, with 14 bases sitting between them. The chain's CDR3 is CASSLEGQFYSGNTIYF. CDR3 coding DNA: TGTGCCAGCAGCTTAGAGGGGCAATTTTATTCTGGAAACACCATATATTTT.

This clonotype occurred many times. This chain connects TRBV29-1 to TRBJ2-5; possible D gene TRBD1, 5 bases. Germline CDR1 is SQVTM and CDR2 is ANQGSEA. This CDR3 spans 11 amino acids. V lost 3 bases and J 3 bases, leaving 5 bases between the germline ends. The CDR3, as DNA: TGCAGCGTTGACAGGGAAGAGACCCAGTACTTC. Translation: CSVDREETQYF.

This clonotype was found many times. The chain is built from TRBV12-3 or TRBV12-4 and TRBJ2-6; 9 bases map to TRBD1. V lost 9 bases to trimming and J lost 0 bases; unmatched junction nucleotides: 3. This CDR3 is built from 15 residues. The CDR3 nucleotides read TGTGCCAGTGGACAGGGGAGCTCTGGGGCCAACGTCCTGACTTTC. This gives the protein CASGQGSSGANVLTF.

This chain links TRBV2 with TRBJ2-5, with 12 nucleotides matching TRBD2. The better agreement between TRBJ2-1 and the DNA end casts doubt on the J call. The germline CDR1 and CDR2 sequences are SNHLY and FYNNEI. This CDR3 contains 16 residues. This chain's CDR3 is CASSGRLAGERSEQFF. CDR3 coding DNA: TGTGCCAGCAGTGGACGACTAGCGGGAGAGAGGAGTGAGCAGTTCTTC.

This clonotype was seen a handful of times. The V and J genes are TRBV28 and TRBJ2-4; 14 bases map to TRBD2. The V gene end was trimmed by 5 bases and the J gene end by 0 bases; junction bases not matched to a gene: 12. Germline V gene sequence: CDR1 MDHEN, CDR2 SYDVKM. The CDR3 length is 20 residues. CDR3 amino acids: CASSPSRTSGRLIAKNIQYF. For the CDR3, the DNA is TGTGCCAGCAGTCCAAGCCGGACTAGCGGGAGGCTGATAGCCAAAAACATTCAGTACTTC.

This clonotype appeared many times. The rearrangement links TRBV4-3 to TRBJ2-2; 10 positions match TRBD1. The CDR3 runs to 16 residues. Trimming took 3 bases from V and 6 from J; bases not matched to a gene: 7. From germline, CDR1 is LGHNA and CDR2 YSLEER. In DNA form, the CDR3 reads TGCGCCAGCAGCCACATGACCGGGACAGGGGCCGGGGAGCTGTTTTTT. It is translated as CASSHMTGTGAGELFF.

V is TRBV12-3 or TRBV12-4 and J is TRBJ2-1; 8 bases map to TRBD2. The junction had 4 bases not matched to a gene; V was cut back by 1 base and J by 5 bases. This CDR3 spans 15 amino acids. CDR3 amino acids: CASSLGTSTHNEQFF. The CDR3 DNA follows: TGTGCCAGCAGTTTAGGGACTAGCACTCACAATGAGCAGTTCTTC.

The table lists this clonotype with a few counts. The rearrangement joins TRBV6-5 to TRBJ1-5, with 7 bases aligning to TRBD1. The V gene end was trimmed by 0 bases and the J gene end by 10 bases; junction bases not matched to a gene: 6. This CDR3 contains 14 residues. The germline V gene encodes CDR1 MNHEY and CDR2 SVGAGI. The CDR3 here is CASSYSGQQLPQHF. The CDR3 DNA sequence: TGTGCCAGCAGTTACTCGGGACAGCAGCTCCCCCAGCATTTT.

The chain employs TRBV6-6 and TRBJ2-5; 9 nucleotides agree with TRBD2. The CDR3 loop spans 16 amino acids. Germline assignment: CDR1 MNHNY and CDR2 SVGAGI (reference sequence). V gave up 5 bases and J gave up 7 bases; unmatched junction bases: 14. The chain's CDR3 is CASSQGFGGREGTQYF. In nucleotides, the CDR3 is TGTGCCAGCAGTCAGGGGTTTGGCGGGAGGGAAGGGACCCAGTACTTC.

A single count supports this clonotype. V usage is TRBV4-1 and J usage is TRBJ2-1; TRBD2 matches at 8 bases. V gave up 0 bases and J gave up 3 bases; unmatched junction bases: 7. CDR1 MGHRA and CDR2 YSYEKL come from the germline V gene. The CDR3 has 17 residues. CDR3 sequence: CASSQDRDSGDYNEQFF. CDR3 bases: TGCGCCAGCAGCCAAGATAGGGATAGCGGGGACTACAATGAGCAGTTCTTC.

The chain recombines TRBV29-1 with TRBJ2-5; D is uncertain. This CDR3 has 12 amino acids. The germline V and J ends were trimmed by 4 bases and 2 bases, with 8 bases remaining between them. Germline loops: CDR1 SQVTM, CDR2 ANQGSEA. CDR3 nucleotides: TGCAGCGTTGGGAGTTGGCAAGAGACCCAGTACTTC. It encodes CSVGSWQETQYF.

This clonotype was found a few times. The J gene is TRBJ2-5, the V gene TRBV11-2; D perhaps matches TRBD2 (6 bases). The assigned J gene may be wrong: the sequence end matches TRBJ2-7 better. Germline CDR1 reads SGHAT; CDR2 reads FQNNGV. The CDR3 has 13 amino acids. CDR3 DNA sequence: TGTGCCAGCAGCTCGGGACTGAGATACGAGCAGTACTTC. Translation gives CASSSGLRYEQYF.

The rearrangement joins TRBV11-2 to TRBJ1-3; TRBD1 agrees at 8 bases. The CDR3 covers 15 residues. Germline trimming cut 6 bases from V and 7 bases from J; bases unmatched to any gene: 11. Per germline, CDR1 SGHAT and CDR2 FQNNGV. The CDR3 nucleotides are TGTGCCAGCAGACATACAGGGGGTCCCCGGAACACCATATATTTT. Its protein product is CASRHTGGPRNTIYF. Using reference TRBV11-2 and TRBJ1-3 for the parts outside the CDR3, the full variable domain is EAGVAQSPRYKIIEKRQSVAFWCNPISGHATLYWYQQILGQGPKLLIQFQNNGVVDDSQLPKDRFSAERLKGVDSTLKIQPAKLEDSAVYLCASRHTGGPRNTIYFGEGSWLTVV.

V usage is TRBV4-3 and J usage is TRBJ1-1; tentative D call: TRBD1 (5 bases). Per the germline V gene, CDR1 is LGHNA and CDR2 is YSLEER. Between the trimmed V and J ends, which lost 0 bases and 8 bases, there was a span of 19 bases. The CDR3 length is 16 residues. The DNA of the CDR3 is TGCGCCAGCAGCCAAGATTACGGGGCTGGTTGGGACGAAGCTTTCTTT. It specifies CASSQDYGAGWDEAFF.

V gene TRBV5-1 combines with J gene TRBJ2-7, with D possibly matching TRBD1 (5 bases). This CDR3 region has 14 residues. V was cut by 1 base and J by 1 base, with 9 bases left in between. Germline V CDR1 and CDR2: SGHRS, YFSETQ. The CDR3 DNA reads as TGCGCCAGCAGCTTGTATCCAGGGTCCTACGAGCAGTACTTC. Translating it yields CASSLYPGSYEQYF.

Only one count was recorded for this clonotype. The J gene is TRBJ2-4, the V gene TRBV21-1; the table's D call of TRBD2 was not tested on the DNA. TRBV21-1 is a listed pseudogene. This CDR3 has 15 residues. CDR3 sequence (DNA): TGTGCCAGCGGTCCGAGGGCCCTAGCCAAAAACATTCAGTACTTC. It specifies CASGPRALAKNIQYF.

This clonotype was detected a few times. CDR3: CASSFGQSQETQYF. DNA for the CDR3: TGTGCCAGCAGTTTCGGCCAAAGCCAAGAGACCCAGTACTTC. J is TRBJ2-5 and V is TRBV12-3 or TRBV12-4; D remains ambiguous. This CDR3 is 14 amino acids long. V lost 3 bases to trimming and J lost 1 base, with 9 bases between them.

The V gene is TRBV25-1, the J gene TRBJ2-1, with D hard to call. Trimming left V 6 bases short and J 13 bases short, with 13 bases between. Germline V gene data show CDR1 as MGHDK and CDR2 as SYGVNS. This CDR3 region has 11 residues. The CDR3 here is CASRGQLVQFF. The CDR3 region has the DNA TGTGCCAGCAGAGGCCAACTTGTCCAGTTCTTC.

The chain combines TRBV10-3 with TRBJ2-5; a weak D match, TRBD2 (6 bases). The J call may be in error: the DNA end matches TRBJ2-7 better. The CDR3 is 14 amino acids. The germline CDR1 and CDR2 sequences are ENHRY and SYGVKD. The CDR3 region is CAISAGVHRNEQYF. The CDR3 region has the DNA TGTGCCATCAGTGCGGGGGTTCATCGGAACGAGCAGTACTTC.

This clonotype appeared a few times. The chain combines TRBV19 with TRBJ1-4; D gene unclear. The CDR3 loop spans 17 amino acids. V was pared by 4 bases and J by 0 bases, with 15 bases between. Germline V gene sequence: CDR1 LNHDA, CDR2 SQIVND (reference sequence). The CDR3 bases are TGTGCCAGTAGTACCCTTCGTCCGCAGGCAACTAATGAAAAACTGTTTTTT. Translation: CASSTLRPQATNEKLFF.

This chain links TRBV7-2 with TRBJ1-2; 11 bases are a match to TRBD1. The CDR3 consists of 18 residues. With V trimmed by 2 bases and J by 3 bases, 11 bases remained unmatched. Germline CDR1 is SGHTA and CDR2 is FQGNSA. The chain's CDR3 is CASSLTNRGTGGDYGYTF. CDR3 in DNA: TGTGCCAGCAGCTTAACAAACAGGGGGACAGGGGGGGACTATGGCTACACCTTC.

This clonotype was observed a few times. The chain combines TRBV9 with TRBJ1-4; D is perhaps TRBD1 (6 bases). V gave up 0 bases and J gave up 8 bases, with 14 bases separating them. The CDR3 is made up of 15 amino acids. Germline V gives CDR1 SGDLS, CDR2 YYNGEE. DNA of the CDR3: TGTGCCAGCAGCGTAGAGGCGGGGGCGATCGAAAAACTGTTTTTT. Translated, it gives CASSVEAGAIEKLFF.

The rearrangement uses TRBV20-1 and TRBJ1-4, with a weak D call TRBD1 (5 bases). The CDR3 sequence is 14 residues long. In germline, CDR1 is DFQATT, CDR2 SNEGSKA (reference sequence). V lost 6 bases, J lost 0 bases, and 11 bases lay in between. The CDR3 DNA follows: TGCAGTGCGCCCGGGGGTACAACTAATGAAAAACTGTTTTTT. Translation gives CSAPGGTTNEKLFF.

The rearrangement uses TRBV28 and TRBJ1-5; D is uncertain. CDR3 length: 14 residues. V was cut by 3 bases and J by 5 bases, with 11 bases left in between. Germline-derived CDR1 and CDR2 are MDHEN and SYDVKM. CDR3 sequence: CASSFRQAYQPQHF. The CDR3 nucleotides are TGTGCCAGCAGTTTTCGGCAGGCTTATCAGCCCCAGCATTTT.

The V gene is TRBV20-1, the J gene TRBJ2-3, with TRBD2 matching over 8 bases. Germline CDR1 is DFQATT and CDR2 is SNEGSKA (reference sequence). Trimming took 6 bases from V and 4 from J; bases not matched to a gene: 6. CDR3 size: 13 residues. As DNA, the CDR3 is TGCAGTGCCCGGGCGGGAGGATCAGATACGCAGTATTTT. Its translation is CSARAGGSDTQYF.